This T cell receptor (beta chain) was identified during a study of T cell repertoires in cytomegalovirus infection (dated by TCRdb to the late 2010s). Regarding the complete study: Alongside well-studied HLA-B-restricted epitopes, the peptide stimulations were aimed at recently identified HLA-C-restricted CMV epitopes, whose presentation resists viral immunomodulation. Donor HLA type was relevant to the analysis, as public TCR beta signatures indicated carriage of CMV infection together with the matching HLA type. Overall results and qualifications from the work: The ex vivo response was dominated by HLA-C-restricted CMV-specific TCR beta clonotypes, which also provided the single most frequent clonotype in two of eight donors. In both this cohort and an independent 352-donor cohort, the cumulative frequency of public TCR beta family members distinguished carriers of CMV infection plus the relevant HLA type.

There are 18 amino acids in the CDR3, from cysteine to phenylalanine inclusive. Only CDR3 DNA remains: 54 bases, in frame from the first base. V drops 2 bases and J drops 0 bases, leaving 19 bases in between. Taken from the germline V gene (reference sequence), the CDR1 and CDR2 loops are MNHNY and SVGAGI. Taken with the paper, the label for treatment or condition translates to: in vitro stimulation with specific CMV peptide epitopes to enrich CMV-specific T cells. In this sample, this clonotype turned up a few times. Its specific antigen is unknown. No base qualities exist here, and no much larger clone lies one base off it. Instrument used: Illumina HiSeq 1500. The public reads were quality trimmed at Q25 with fastp and then assembled into clones with MiXCR by TCRdb, keeping productive beta chains. Each CDR3 protein gets just one entry, which takes the most common genes and DNA from the rows behind it. For this sample there are around 47,000 distinct CDR3 sequences; roughly a fifth appear just once. The ten most abundant clones make up over 75% of the sample.

The rearranged chain carries TRBV6-6 and TRBJ1-1; no D gene call is confident. The TCR sequence derives from a human donor in good health (CMV status not recorded). Some clones in this sample may be carry-over from other donors' samples. Sequencing used CD8+ T cells from cultured PBMCs, obtained from culture after CMV antigen stimulation. CDR3 reads: CASSYLRGEGRMNTEAFF. The sequenced DNA: TGTGCCAGCAGTTACCTCCGTGGTGAAGGGCGGATGAACACTGAAGCTTTCTTT.